This T cell receptor beta chain appears in the sequencing data of a study of cytomegalovirus exposure and HLA in healthy donors (dated by TCRdb to about 2017). A note on the overall study: An earlier analysis of under 600 of the donors reported 250 to 300 Gb of sequence data and 100 million to 140 million unique TCR beta sequences from approximately 180 million T cells. An early release covering roughly 580 HLA-typed donors comprised 250 to 350 gigabases of sequencing data and around 80 million unique TCR sequences. Of the 398 genotyped donors, approximately 82% fell in the genetic ancestry cluster associated with self-reported Caucasian donors. The aim of the study was to test whether cataloging public T cell receptors could identify signatures of past pathogen exposure. The study profiled the T cell repertoires of more than 500 subjects by immunosequencing and related them to cytomegalovirus serostatus. In addition to the first cohort of 500 to 850 subjects, a separate validation cohort of 120 different subjects was used. The study combined high-throughput TCR immunosequencing, statistical association of individual TCRs with disease status, and machine learning to predict cytomegalovirus infection status. A later analysis re-examined previously published TCR beta repertoires from 500 to 700 donors and added high-resolution HLA genotyping to investigate patterns of TCR occurrence. In the later analysis, no new phenotypic data were used to find candidate immune exposures; instead, reliance was placed on TCR beta sequences and their occurrence across donors. An earlier analysis of more than 450 of the donors used high-throughput TCR beta sequencing to judge whether each TCR beta V gene segment behaved as functional or pseudogenic. Alongside the repertoire data, information on donor age, sex, ethnicity and CMV serostatus was compiled. Genome-wide SNP genotypes for about 60% of the roughly 670 donors were used in a later genetic analysis, which treated that subset as a discovery cohort. Every repertoire in the discovery cohort had been generated on one and the same sequencing platform. HLA typing included class I and class II loci at four-digit resolution. Typing coverage varied by locus: about 629-630 donors for A, B, C, DRB1 and DQB1; roughly 500 for DQA1; about 590 for DPA1; 450 to 480 for DPB1. Roughly 5 DR-DQ haplotypes were treated as single units for association and clustering because of strong linkage in the cohort. On average, roughly 240,000 unique TCR beta nucleotide sequences were sequenced per donor among about 400 genotyped donors of the cohort, with approximately 18% of those sequences being non-productive. Results and caveats for the whole study, not just this receptor: The 87-base-pair reads could not distinguish some IMGT-functional V segments, including TRBV6-2 and TRBV6-3, so those segments were excluded. The only immune exposure information available for the cohort was CMV serostatus. At a false discovery rate of 0.05, a later analysis linked roughly 17,000 TCR beta sequences to specific HLA alleles. A later analysis found that most CMV-associated TCR beta chains appeared HLA-restricted, with HLA associations seemingly driven largely by CMV exposure. According to a later genetic analysis, donors in an Asian-associated ancestry cluster had fewer N-insertions in productive TCRs than the approximately 700-donor mean. A group of highly shared sequence variants was considered likely to be a technical artifact of the sequencing pipeline. A few of the identified cytomegalovirus-associated TCR beta chains were confirmed in vitro to be specific for cytomegalovirus antigens. In a later genetic analysis, a missense DCLRE1C variant was associated with V-gene and J-gene trimming of TCR beta chains, and the association was replicated in an independent cohort. Because HLA typing was missing for some donors at each locus, association tests included only the typed subset. Strong co-occurrence of HLA alleles, especially DR and DQ, made assigning TCR associations to individual alleles difficult. The presence/absence analyses assumed that sequencing depth was roughly uniform across donors, and that assumption may not be true. In an earlier analysis of some 640 of the donors, most TCR beta V segments were observed in productive rearrangements about 87% or about 30% of the time, broadly matching IMGT annotations. The classifier was reported to diagnose cytomegalovirus status with high specificity and sensitivity in both the original and validation cohorts. Several of the top co-occurrence clusters appeared to be linked to parvovirus B19, influenza, CMV and Epstein-Barr virus, according to a later analysis. In this cohort, only TCR beta chains were sequenced, and detectable features were limited by the absence of alpha or paired-chain data. Seventeen rarely observed V segments, including chromosome 9 orphons, were excluded from the earlier analysis of some 590 of the donors because counts were too low. The study gave a list of some 150 TCR beta chains associated with cytomegalovirus. According to a later analysis, TCR association rates differed among HLA loci, with DRB1 alleles showing the most associated TCRs and HLA-C alleles showing the fewest. Linkage disequilibrium might explain the correlated functional status among segregating V segments, but an unknown experimental factor could not be ruled out. Most TCR sequences were seen in very few donors, while some public TCRs were found in many individuals. A further reported finding was that TCR beta sequences accurately predicted the HLA-A and HLA-B alleles for most subjects in the first cohort. A later analysis found that HLA-associated TCR beta chains were more clonally expanded and had lower generation probabilities than equally common non-associated chains. The authors suggested that the approach could potentially be extended to other disease states and immunological phenotypes.

Only one count was recorded for this clone. Its antigen remains undetermined. No base quality information exists; no much larger clone differs at one position. The germline V gene (reference sequence) provides CDR1 MNHEY and CDR2 SMNVEV. V and J lose 6 bases and 1 base, and a span of 8 bases separates them. The CDR3 runs 13 residues from the cysteine to the phenylalanine. The read is trimmed to its CDR3 DNA, 39 bases read in frame from base 1. In total, roughly 670 healthy bone marrow donors made up the cohort. Cohort members were all nominally healthy when sampled, although unrecorded immune exposures were likely present. The donor was CMV seronegative and belonged to the group of around 400 seronegative cohort members. A peripheral blood sample was provided by each donor, and peripheral blood mononuclear cells were used for TCR beta sequencing. The Qiagen DNeasy Blood Extraction Kit was used to extract genomic DNA from the blood cell samples.

The library was built by means of the immunoSEQ multiplex PCR assay. The multiplex PCR relied on a mix of 60 forward primers for TCR Vbeta segments and 13 reverse primers for TCR Jbeta segments. The CDR3 region of rearranged TCR beta genes was amplified from genomic DNA by a multiplex PCR assay. The amplified TCR beta libraries were sequenced on the Illumina HiSeq System as 87-base-pair reads. As for the authors' bioinformatics: A later analysis counted tens of millions of unique TCR beta chains across the 500 to 850 repertoires, and roughly 10 million of these chains were shared by at least two donors. To remove PCR and sequencing errors, raw reads were error-corrected and collapsed into unique sequences using a nearest-neighbor algorithm that merged closely related sequences. CDR3 sequences were aligned to IMGT reference sequences to assign V, D and J gene segments. For a sequence to be retained, a match of at least six nucleotides was required to both a V gene segment and a J gene segment. Rearrangements were classified as productive when the CDR3 lacked stop codons and remained in frame with V and J, and all other rearrangements were classified as non-productive. Following IMGT convention, CDR3 was defined as the stretch from the second conserved V-encoded cysteine up to the conserved J-encoded phenylalanine. In an earlier analysis of 500 to 650 of the donors, sequences lacking an unambiguous match to a single V gene segment were excluded. In an earlier analysis of some 590 of the donors, a V segment was called functional when productive rearrangements were above 56.7%, and segregating when the standard deviation between donors exceeded 5%. A statistical classification framework was built for diagnosing cytomegalovirus status from the catalog of TCR beta chain sequences. In a later analysis, TCR nucleotide sequences were compared against IMGT/GENE-DB human TR gene sequences so that V and J genes could be assigned. The TCRdist pipeline was used in a later analysis to assign CDR3 sequences and most-parsimonious VDJ recombination scenarios. In a later analysis, each TCR beta chain was defined by its CDR3 amino acid sequence together with its V-gene family, and reads lacking a unique V-gene family were excluded. In a later analysis, 450 to 600 highly shared, low-generation-probability nucleotide sequences were removed to address suspected cross-contamination and a sequencing artifact. A later analysis calculated a clonal expansion index for each public chain from normalized within-repertoire ranks of inferred template counts. In a later analysis, generation probabilities were computed using a VDJ recombination model fitted to out-of-frame rearrangements, and the results were checked against IGoR. Hypergeometric tests were used in a later analysis to score TCR-TCR, TCR-HLA and TCR-CMV co-occurrence, with a repertoire-size bias correction applied to the TCR pairs. A later analysis estimated false discovery rates by permuting HLA or CMV assignments 20 times. In a later analysis, co-occurring TCRs were grouped with DBSCAN, and TCRdist sequence similarity was added when clustering was performed within HLA-allele-positive subsets. Co-occurrence clustering excluded repertoires with fewer than 30,000 or more than 120,000 public chains, plus five with anomalous nucleotide sharing. TCRdb took this table from immuneACCESS and kept in-frame rearrangements with V and J called. Such tables lack part of the clones; where checked against another copy, unresolved V genes explain under half of the gap, and the rest is unexplained. That table gives V, J and clone size, and the DNA gave D and trimming. The sample table lists approximately 120,000 clones, around 78% of them with a count of one. The ten largest make up just under 6.5% of the sample.

Rearrangement joined TRBV27 to TRBJ2-3; the D gene cannot be named for sure. The sample consisted of PBMCs. The clonotype was recovered from a woman aged 40 to 50 in good health and CMV-seronegative. The CDR3 sequence is CASRLSGTDTQYF. The DNA sequence is TGTGCCAGCAGGTTGAGCGGCACAGATACGCAGTATTTT.